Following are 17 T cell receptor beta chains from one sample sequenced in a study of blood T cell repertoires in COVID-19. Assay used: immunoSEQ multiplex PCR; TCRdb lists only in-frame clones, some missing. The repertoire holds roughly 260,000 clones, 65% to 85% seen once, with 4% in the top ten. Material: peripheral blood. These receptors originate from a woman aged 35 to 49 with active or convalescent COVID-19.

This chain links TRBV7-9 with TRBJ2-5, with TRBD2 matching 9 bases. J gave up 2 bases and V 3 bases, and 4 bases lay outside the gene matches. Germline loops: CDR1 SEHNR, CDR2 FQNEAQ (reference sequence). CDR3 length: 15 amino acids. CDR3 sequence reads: CASSFRGGEQETQYF. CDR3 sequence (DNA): TGTGCCAGCAGCTTCCGCGGGGGGGAACAAGAGACCCAGTACTTC. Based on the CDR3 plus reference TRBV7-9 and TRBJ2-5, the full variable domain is DTGVSQNPRHKITKRGQNVTFRCDPISEHNRLYWYRQTLGQGPEFLTYFQNEAQLEKSRLLSDRFSAERPKGSFSTLEIQRTEQGDSAMYLCASSFRGGEQETQYFGPGTRLLVL.

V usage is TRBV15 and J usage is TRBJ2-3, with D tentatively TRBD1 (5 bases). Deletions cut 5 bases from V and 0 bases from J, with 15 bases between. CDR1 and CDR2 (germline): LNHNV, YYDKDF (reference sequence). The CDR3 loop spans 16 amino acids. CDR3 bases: TGTGCCACCAGCGCTCAGATAAAGGGGAGCACAGATACGCAGTATTTT. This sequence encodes CATSAQIKGSTDTQYF.

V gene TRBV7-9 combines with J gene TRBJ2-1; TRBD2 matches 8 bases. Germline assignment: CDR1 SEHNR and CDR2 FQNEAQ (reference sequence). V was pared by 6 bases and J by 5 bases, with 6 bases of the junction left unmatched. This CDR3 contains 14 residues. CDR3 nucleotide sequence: TGTGCCAGCAGTCTCGGGACTAGTAACAATGAGCAGTTCTTC. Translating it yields CASSLGTSNNEQFF.

The CDR3 here is CAWRNRRNTGELFF. The CDR3 bases are TGTGCCTGGAGGAACAGGAGAAACACCGGGGAGCTGTTTTTT. The V call is TRBV30, the J call TRBJ2-2; a weak D match, TRBD1 (5 bases). The CDR3 has 14 amino acids. Germline V gene sequence: CDR1 GTSNPN, CDR2 SVGIG (reference sequence). V was trimmed by 3 bases and J by 2 bases, leaving 10 bases between them.

The CDR3: CAWSVLSSAGPGNTEAFF. CDR3 coding DNA: TGTGCCTGGAGTGTCTTATCCTCCGCGGGCCCTGGGAACACTGAAGCTTTCTTT. The gene calls are TRBV30 and TRBJ1-1; D is uncertain. With 0 bases removed from V and 1 base from J, the gap between germline ends came to 21 bases. The CDR3 is 18 residues long. Germline V gives CDR1 GTSNPN, CDR2 SVGIG (reference sequence). Combining the CDR3 with reference TRBV30 and TRBJ1-1 gives the whole variable domain SQTIHQWPATLVQPVGSPLSLECTVEGTSNPNLYWYRQAAGRGLQLLFYSVGIGQISSEVPQNLSASRPQDRQFILSSKKLLLSDSGFYLCAWSVLSSAGPGNTEAFFGQGTRLTVV.

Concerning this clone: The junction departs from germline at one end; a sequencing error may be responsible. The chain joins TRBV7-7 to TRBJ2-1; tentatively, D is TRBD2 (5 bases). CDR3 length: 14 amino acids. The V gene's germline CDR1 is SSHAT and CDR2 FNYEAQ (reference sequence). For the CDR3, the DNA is TGTGCTAGCAGCAGCGCTGGGCGGGACAATGAGCAGTTCTTC. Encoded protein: CASSSAGRDNEQFF.

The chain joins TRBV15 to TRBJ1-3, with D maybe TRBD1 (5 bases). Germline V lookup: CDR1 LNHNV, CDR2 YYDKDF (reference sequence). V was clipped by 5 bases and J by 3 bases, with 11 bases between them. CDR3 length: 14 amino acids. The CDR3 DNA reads TGTGCCACCAGCCTCCGGGGGGTTGGAAACACCATATATTTT. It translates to CATSLRGVGNTIYF.

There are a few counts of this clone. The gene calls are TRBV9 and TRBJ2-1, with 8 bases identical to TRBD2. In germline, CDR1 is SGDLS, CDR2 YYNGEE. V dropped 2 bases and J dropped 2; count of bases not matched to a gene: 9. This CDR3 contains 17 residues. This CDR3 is CASSVSRSGGAYNEQFF. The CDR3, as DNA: TGTGCCAGCAGCGTCTCCCGTTCGGGGGGGGCCTACAATGAGCAGTTCTTC.

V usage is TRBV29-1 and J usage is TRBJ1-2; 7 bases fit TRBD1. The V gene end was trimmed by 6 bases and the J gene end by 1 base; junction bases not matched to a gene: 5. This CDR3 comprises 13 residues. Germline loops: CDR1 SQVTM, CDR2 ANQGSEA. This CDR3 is CSVKGQDNYGYTF. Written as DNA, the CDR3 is TGCAGCGTAAAAGGACAGGATAACTATGGCTACACCTTC.

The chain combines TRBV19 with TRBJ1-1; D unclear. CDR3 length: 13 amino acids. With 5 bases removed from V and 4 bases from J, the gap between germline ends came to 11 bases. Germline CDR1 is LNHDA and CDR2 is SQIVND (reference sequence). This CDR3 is CASSPVGVTEAFF. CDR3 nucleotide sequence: TGTGCCAGTAGTCCGGTCGGGGTCACTGAAGCTTTCTTT.

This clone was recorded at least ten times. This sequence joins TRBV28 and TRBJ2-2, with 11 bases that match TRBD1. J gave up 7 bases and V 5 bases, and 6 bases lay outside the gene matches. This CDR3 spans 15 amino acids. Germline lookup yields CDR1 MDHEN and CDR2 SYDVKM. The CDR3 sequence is CASSRGQGDVGELFF. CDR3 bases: TGTGCCAGCAGTCGGGGACAGGGGGATGTCGGGGAGCTGTTTTTT.

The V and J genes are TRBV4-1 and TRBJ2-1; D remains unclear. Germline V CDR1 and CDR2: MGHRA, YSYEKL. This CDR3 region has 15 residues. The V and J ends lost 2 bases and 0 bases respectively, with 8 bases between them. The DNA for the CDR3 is TGCGCCAGCAGCCAAAGCGAGAACTCCTACAATGAGCAGTTCTTC. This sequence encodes CASSQSENSYNEQFF.

The CDR3 nucleotides read TGTGCCAGCAGTTTAGCTACTTCGAGTGGCTACACCTTC. It translates to CASSLATSSGYTF. V gene TRBV12-3 or TRBV12-4 combines with J gene TRBJ1-2; D not certain. V was cut by 0 bases and J by 7 bases, with 9 bases left in between. CDR3 length: 13 amino acids.

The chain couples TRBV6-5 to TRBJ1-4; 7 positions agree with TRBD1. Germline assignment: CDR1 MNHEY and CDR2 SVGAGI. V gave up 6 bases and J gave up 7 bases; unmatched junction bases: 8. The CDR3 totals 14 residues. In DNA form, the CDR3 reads TGTGCCAGCAGCGGCGTCGGGACAGCTGAAAAACTGTTTTTT. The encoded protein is CASSGVGTAEKLFF.

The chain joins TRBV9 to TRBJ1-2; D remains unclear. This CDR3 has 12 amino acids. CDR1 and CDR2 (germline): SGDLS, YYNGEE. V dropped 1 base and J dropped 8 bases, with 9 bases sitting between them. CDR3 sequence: CASSVMGDGYTF. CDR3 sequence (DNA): TGTGCCAGCAGCGTAATGGGCGACGGCTACACCTTC.

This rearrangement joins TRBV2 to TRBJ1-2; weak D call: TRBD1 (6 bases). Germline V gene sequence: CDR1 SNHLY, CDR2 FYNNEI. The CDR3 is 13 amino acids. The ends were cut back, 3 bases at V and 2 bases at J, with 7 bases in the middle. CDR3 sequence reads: CASSDGTNYGYTF. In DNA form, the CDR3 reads TGTGCCAGCAGTGATGGGACAAACTATGGCTACACCTTC.

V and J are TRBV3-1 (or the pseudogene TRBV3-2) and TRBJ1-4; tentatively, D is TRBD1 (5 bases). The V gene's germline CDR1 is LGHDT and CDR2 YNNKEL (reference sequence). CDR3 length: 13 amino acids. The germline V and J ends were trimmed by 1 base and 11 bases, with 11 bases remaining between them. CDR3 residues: CASSQAGGGKLFF. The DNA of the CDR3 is TGTGCCAGCAGCCAAGCGGGGGGTGGGAAACTGTTTTTT.